The text below deals with one T cell receptor beta chain. It has no known antigen specificity. No qualities accompany the bases; no much larger clone lies one base away. Preparation of the library involved the immunoSEQ multiplex PCR assay. TCRdb re-hosts the immuneACCESS table, in-frame sequences only. Its copies lack some clones; in the studies checked, an unresolved V gene accounts for under half of them, and the cause for the rest is not known. Here the sample has fewer than 300,000 clones; over 70% occur a single time. Together, the top ten hold about an eighth of the sample. The CDR3 runs 14 amino acids, cysteine and phenylalanine included. Only the CDR3 DNA is retained, 42 bases long and in frame from the first base. CDR1 KGHSH and CDR2 LQKENI were looked up in the germline V gene. V loses 2 bases, J loses 4 bases, and the germline ends lie 12 bases apart. The source of the sample is a study of control samples from healthy donors and cancer patients (dated by TCRdb to 2018 to 2020).

The specimen was PBMCs. The rearrangement joined TRBV18 to TRBJ2-7; the D gene is perhaps TRBD1, from 6 matching bases. This TCR was recovered from a woman aged 60-70 years with lung cancer. The encoded CDR3 is CASSPSQGIYEQYF. At the DNA level, the sequence is TGTGCCAGCTCACCATCGCAGGGGATTTACGAGCAGTACTTC.